One sample yielded the 13 T cell receptor beta chains listed below, sequenced in a study of shared clonotypes between healthy human individuals. Measured with immunoSEQ multiplex PCR; TCRdb has only the in-frame clones, and not every one. The data hold approximately 1,000,000 clones, with approximately 77% observed a single time. The sample comprised memory CD4+ T cells from PBMCs. Specified subset: CD45RA-negative fraction. The source is a man in his late teens or twenties in good health. Some clones in this sample may be carry-over from other donors' samples.

V usage is TRBV11-2 and J usage is TRBJ2-7; tentative D call: TRBD1 (6 bases). Germline-derived CDR1 and CDR2 are SGHAT and FQNNGV. V shed 2 bases and J shed 2 bases, with 13 bases lying between them. The CDR3 is made up of 15 amino acids. Written as DNA, the CDR3 is TGTGCCAGCAGCTTATTGACAGGACGTACCTACGAGCAGTACTTC. Its protein product is CASSLLTGRTYEQYF.

The V gene is TRBV30, the J gene TRBJ2-1; possibly TRBD2 for D (5 bases). The germline V gene encodes CDR1 GTSNPN and CDR2 SVGIG (reference sequence). The CDR3 is made up of 12 amino acids. The V end lost 7 bases, the J end lost 7 bases, and 14 bases lay between the germline ends. The CDR3 protein is CASTPTRNEQFF. CDR3 bases: TGTGCCTCGACCCCTACTAGAAATGAGCAGTTCTTC. Full variable domain (rest looked up from reference TRBV30 and TRBJ2-1): SQTIHQWPATLVQPVGSPLSLECTVEGTSNPNLYWYRQAAGRGLQLLFYSVGIGQISSEVPQNLSASRPQDRQFILSSKKLLLSDSGFYLCASTPTRNEQFFGPGTRLTVL.

This clone is a singleton in its sample. V gene TRBV6-6 combines with J gene TRBJ2-1, with 8 bases lining up with TRBD2. After removal of 6 bases from V and 2 bases from J, the junction contained 6 bases not matched to a gene. This CDR3 is built from 15 residues. The germline V gene has CDR1 MNHNY and CDR2 SVGAGI (reference sequence). CDR3 sequence (DNA): TGTGCCAGCAGGCGAGGGACTAGAACCTACAATGAGCAGTTCTTC. Translated: CASRRGTRTYNEQFF.

V and J are TRBV9 and TRBJ1-1, with D uncertain. Germline V CDR1 and CDR2: SGDLS, YYNGEE. Trimming stripped 0 bases from V and 6 bases from J, with 9 bases between. This CDR3 spans 13 amino acids. CDR3 protein: CASSVEPAAEAFF. CDR3 nucleotides: TGTGCCAGCAGCGTAGAACCGGCGGCTGAAGCTTTCTTT.

The chain joins TRBV19 to TRBJ2-1, with a tentative D call TRBD2 (6 bases). Trimming removed 5 bases at V and 7 bases at J, with 15 bases between. This CDR3 comprises 14 residues. CDR1 is LNHDA, CDR2 SQIVND, per germline (reference sequence). The CDR3 nucleotides are TGTGCCAGTAGTGGCGGCCTTGGAGGGAATGAGCAGTTCTTC. Protein product: CASSGGLGGNEQFF. The complete variable domain, with remaining parts taken from reference TRBV19 and TRBJ2-1, reads DGGITQSPKYLFRKEGQNVTLSCEQNLNHDAMYWYRQDPGQGLRLIYYSQIVNDFQKGDIAEGYSVSREKKESFPLTVTSAQKNPTAFYLCASSGGLGGNEQFFGPGTRLTVL.

The CDR3 sequence: CASSPDRGLAYEQYF. The DNA of the CDR3 is TGCGCCAGCAGCCCCGACAGGGGGCTTGCCTACGAGCAGTACTTC. J is TRBJ2-7 and V is TRBV5-1; 10 bases agree with TRBD1. V gave up 4 bases and J gave up 2 bases; unmatched junction bases: 6. Germline lookup yields CDR1 SGHRS and CDR2 YFSETQ. The CDR3 is made up of 15 amino acids.

Points on this clone: Just one base apart from a much larger clone, this may be a read error. Other DNA sequences from this sample encode an identical CDR3 as well. This chain links TRBV5-4 with TRBJ1-1, with D perhaps TRBD1 (6 bases). Germline V gives CDR1 SGHNT, CDR2 YYREEE (reference sequence). This CDR3 region has 15 residues. DNA of the CDR3: TGTGCCAGCAGCTTGGCCGAAGGGGGGAACACTGAAGCTTTTTTT. It yields the protein CASSLAEGGNTEAFF.

This clone was observed once. Within the sample, other DNA sequences also encode this same CDR3. This chain connects TRBV9 to TRBJ1-4; possible D gene TRBD1, 5 bases. Trimming cost V 2 bases and J 3 bases, with 8 bases left between them. Germline V gene sequence: CDR1 SGDLS, CDR2 YYNGEE. The CDR3 runs to 14 residues. This chain's CDR3 is CASSVGTANEKLFF. The CDR3 DNA reads as TGTGCCAGCAGCGTCGGGACGGCTAATGAAAAACTGTTTTTT.

V and J are TRBV15 and TRBJ1-1; no reliable D call. CDR1 and CDR2 (germline): LNHNV, YYDKDF (reference sequence). The V and J ends lost 0 bases and 4 bases respectively, with 6 bases between them. The CDR3 sequence is 13 residues long. DNA of the CDR3: TGTGCCACCAGCAGAGATTTGGGCACTGAAGCTTTCTTT. Translated: CATSRDLGTEAFF. The whole variable domain, filled in from reference TRBV15 and TRBJ1-1, reads DAMVIQNPRYQVTQFGKPVTLSCSQTLNHNVMYWYQQKSSQAPKLLFHYYDKDFNNEADTPDNFQSRRPNTSFCFLDIRSPGLGDTAMYLCATSRDLGTEAFFGQGTRLTVV.

The rearrangement uses TRBV4-3 and TRBJ1-2, with a weak D call TRBD1 (5 bases). V lost 4 bases and J lost 4, with 16 bases in between. The CDR3 runs to 15 residues. Germline V lookup: CDR1 LGHNA, CDR2 YSLEER. CDR3 sequence reads: CASSRETDPTYGYTF. The CDR3 DNA reads TGCGCCAGCAGCCGAGAGACAGACCCTACCTATGGCTACACCTTC.

V usage is TRBV11-2 and J usage is TRBJ2-3, with D maybe TRBD2 (6 bases). V shed 2 bases and J shed 4 bases, with 16 bases lying between them. In germline, CDR1 is SGHAT, CDR2 FQNNGV. CDR3 length equals 16 residues. The CDR3 is CASSLLGAGTPDTQYF. CDR3 bases: TGTGCCAGCAGCTTATTAGGGGCGGGAACCCCAGATACGCAGTATTTT.

The chain employs TRBV27 and TRBJ2-2, with D possibly being TRBD1 (6 bases). The CDR3 totals 15 residues. Germline V gives CDR1 MNHEY, CDR2 SMNVEV (reference sequence). V shed 5 bases and J shed 4 bases, with 14 bases lying between them. CDR3 sequence: CASSPTGVSTGELFF. CDR3 sequence (DNA): TGTGCCAGCAGTCCGACAGGCGTGAGCACCGGGGAGCTGTTTTTT.

V gene TRBV5-1 combines with J gene TRBJ2-2, with D perhaps TRBD1 (6 bases). Trimming took 6 bases from V and 7 from J, leaving 16 bases between them. Germline CDR1 is SGHRS and CDR2 is YFSETQ. CDR3 size: 14 residues. DNA for the CDR3: TGCGCCAGCACCCCGCAGGGGTTTGACGGGGAGCTGTTTTTT. Translated, it gives CASTPQGFDGELFF.